The 10 T cell receptor beta chains below all came from one sample that was sequenced in a study of shared clonotypes between healthy human individuals. Only CD45RO-negative cells positively selected for CCR7 counted as naive CD8 cells, so terminally differentiated effector memory CD45RA+ cells were excluded. Only in-frame clones appear in the TCRdb table, and some are missing; sequencing was by immunoSEQ multiplex PCR. Of around 620,000 clones listed, 90% to 95% were seen once; the top ten hold over 0.09%. The sequenced sample was naive CD8+ T cells sorted from blood. Receptors originate from a woman aged 30 to 39 in good health.

The chain has TRBV12-2 and TRBJ1-2. TRBV12-2 is flagged as a pseudogene. The CDR3 is 12 residues long. CDR3 DNA: TGTGCAAGTCGCTTAAAAGTCTATGGCTACACCTTC. Residues: CASRLKVYGYTF.

This chain joins TRBV19 and TRBJ2-2; D not certain. V gave up 10 bases and J gave up 6 bases, with 27 bases separating them. This CDR3 region has 17 residues. From germline, CDR1 is LNHDA and CDR2 SQIVND (reference sequence). CDR3 DNA sequence: TGTGCCACCAAAGACGCCTCCCTGGGGATGTTTTCCGGGGAGCTGTTTTTT. Its protein is CATKDASLGMFSGELFF.

The chain links TRBV5-6 to TRBJ1-1, with no clear D. The CDR3 is 12 amino acids. Trimming took off 2 bases at V and 8 bases at J, with 10 bases between the two ends. Germline V CDR1 and CDR2: SGHDT, YYEEEE. The CDR3 region is CASSFQQTEAFF. The DNA for the CDR3 is TGTGCCAGCAGCTTCCAACAGACCGAAGCTTTCTTT.

The chain carries TRBV27 and TRBJ2-7, with D possibly matching TRBD2 (6 bases). The CDR3 is 16 residues long. Trimming removed 6 bases at V and 2 bases at J, with 20 bases between. Germline V gene lookup returns CDR1 MNHEY and CDR2 SMNVEV (reference sequence). The CDR3 DNA reads TGTGCCAGCAGCCCAACCACCGGGACTGCCCCCTACGAGCAGTACTTC. Translating it yields CASSPTTGTAPYEQYF.

The V gene is TRBV5-8, the J gene TRBJ2-7, with TRBD2 matching 12 bases. The CDR3 length is 14 residues. V was pared by 5 bases and J by 3 bases, with 3 bases of the junction left unmatched. The V gene's germline CDR1 is SGHTS and CDR2 YDEGEE. The CDR3 DNA reads as TGTGCCAGCAGGCCGACTAGCGGGAGCTACGAGCAGTACTTC. This translates into CASRPTSGSYEQYF.

The chain recombines TRBV4-2 with TRBJ2-7; 10 bases line up with TRBD2. Germline V gene lookup returns CDR1 LGHNA and CDR2 YNFKEQ. The CDR3 has 18 amino acids. The junction had 12 bases not matched to a gene; V was cut back by 0 bases and J by 4 bases. The CDR3 bases are TGTGCCAGCAGCCAAGAGGAAAGTCTAGCGGGAGTGAAGTACGAGCAGTACTTC. Encoded protein: CASSQEESLAGVKYEQYF.

This chain connects TRBV7-9 to TRBJ2-7, with 10 nucleotides matching TRBD2. CDR1 and CDR2 from the germline V gene are SEHNR and FQNEAQ (reference sequence). There are 16 residues in the CDR3. The trim removed 0 bases at V and 5 bases at J, leaving 7 bases unmatched. This CDR3 is CASSLASGRRRDEQYF. CDR3 nucleotides: TGTGCCAGCAGCTTAGCTAGCGGGAGGCGCCGGGACGAGCAGTACTTC.

The chain carries TRBV19 and TRBJ1-5, with 7 bases fitting TRBD1. CDR1 is LNHDA, CDR2 SQIVND, per germline (reference sequence). This CDR3 is built from 16 residues. The junction had 5 bases not matched to a gene; V was cut back by 2 bases and J by 1 base. The CDR3 coding sequence is TGTGCCAGTAGTATAATGGGACAGCTAAGCAATCAGCCCCAGCATTTT. Translated, it gives CASSIMGQLSNQPQHF.

The rearrangement links TRBV4-1 to TRBJ1-1; TRBD1 might be the D (5 bases). Trimming took off 0 bases at V and 7 bases at J, with 6 bases between the two ends. The germline V gene encodes CDR1 MGHRA and CDR2 YSYEKL. CDR3 length: 12 residues. Written as DNA, the CDR3 is TGCGCCAGCAGCCAAGATGGGGGTGAAGCTTTCTTT. Its translation is CASSQDGGEAFF.

This chain connects TRBV4-1 to TRBJ1-2; D may be TRBD1 (5 bases). The CDR3 loop spans 15 amino acids. The V and J ends lost 3 bases and 6 bases respectively, with 17 bases between them. Germline lookup yields CDR1 MGHRA and CDR2 YSYEKL. The CDR3 loop reads CASSHLKGPPDGYTF. As DNA, the CDR3 is TGCGCCAGCAGCCATCTCAAGGGACCGCCTGATGGCTACACCTTC.